This T cell receptor beta chain is from a study of shared clonotypes between healthy human individuals. Study details: The study used three CD4 naive, three CD4 memory, two CD8 naive and one CD8 memory plate per donor.

Naive CD45RA+ and memory CD45RA-negative subsets were split from CD4+ cells. Replicate PCRs for sorted subsets used roughly 200 ng DNA; this equaled about 30,000 T cell genomes. TCRdb keeps only in-frame clones here, not all; method: immunoSEQ multiplex PCR. Among about 980,000 clones listed, more than 75% were seen once. Trimming cost V 3 bases and J 6 bases, with 21 bases left between them. Germline values: CDR1 MGHRA, CDR2 YSYEKL. The CDR3 totals 18 residues. This sequence was found in a young man in good health. The V and J genes are TRBV4-1 and TRBJ1-6, with a tentative D call TRBD1 (6 bases). The source material was memory CD4+ T cells sorted from blood. The sample's subset: CD45RA-negative fraction. The CDR3 region has the DNA TGCGCCAGCAGCCACCCGGGGGCCCTGATCTCTCTTAATTCACCCCTCCACTTT. It specifies CASSHPGALISLNSPLHF.